These T cell receptor beta chains were read from a single sample in a study of blood T cell repertoires in COVID-19. Clones were read by immunoSEQ multiplex PCR, and TCRdb kept only the in-frame ones, dropping some. Altogether about 160,000 clones are present, less than 85% being singletons, with the ten largest covering approximately 7.7%. Sequenced: peripheral blood. These receptor sequences come from a woman aged 55 to 70 with COVID-19, enrolled during active disease. CDR3s include the opening cysteine and the closing phenylalanine or tryptophan. The order of the fields is V gene, D gene, J gene, CDR3 protein. D genes are given only for firm matches.

TRBV7-9	TRBD2	TRBJ2-3	CASSLVSGGIDTQYF
TRBV29-1	NA	TRBJ2-1	CSVGPGGSSYNEQFF
TRBV6-5	NA	TRBJ2-2	CASSRKPNTGELFF
TRBV19	TRBD1	TRBJ1-5	CASRQTGVNQPQHF
TRBV7-2	TRBD1	TRBJ1-5	CASSFRGLSGNQPQHF
TRBV4-1	NA	TRBJ2-3	CASSQEGIARTDTQYF
TRBV28	NA	TRBJ1-6	CASSTSVRPLHF
TRBV12-3/TRBV12-4	NA	TRBJ2-5	CASSLGSQETQYF
TRBV5-6	NA	TRBJ1-2	CASSLAYGYTF
TRBV18	TRBD1	TRBJ1-3	CASSTGQGLLNTIYF
TRBV28	TRBD1	TRBJ1-3	CASSRGQGISGNTIYF
TRBV7-9	NA	TRBJ1-5	CASSLVGRGGNQPQHF
TRBV11-2	TRBD2	TRBJ2-2	CASSLEGLAVNTGELFF
TRBV6-1	NA	TRBJ2-1	CASSENGANEQFF
TRBV9	TRBD1	TRBJ2-3	CASSVDPGQGADTQYF